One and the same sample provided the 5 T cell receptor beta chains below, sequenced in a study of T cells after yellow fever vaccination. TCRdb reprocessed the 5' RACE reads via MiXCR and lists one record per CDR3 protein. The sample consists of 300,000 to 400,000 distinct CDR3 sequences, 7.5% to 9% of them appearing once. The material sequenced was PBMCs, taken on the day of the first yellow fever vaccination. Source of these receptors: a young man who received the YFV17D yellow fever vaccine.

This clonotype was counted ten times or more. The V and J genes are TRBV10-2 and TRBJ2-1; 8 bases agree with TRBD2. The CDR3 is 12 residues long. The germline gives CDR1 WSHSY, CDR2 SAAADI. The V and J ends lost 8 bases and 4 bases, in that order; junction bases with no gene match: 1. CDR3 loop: CASRLAYNEQFF. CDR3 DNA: TGCGCCAGCCGACTAGCGTACAATGAGCAGTTCTTC.

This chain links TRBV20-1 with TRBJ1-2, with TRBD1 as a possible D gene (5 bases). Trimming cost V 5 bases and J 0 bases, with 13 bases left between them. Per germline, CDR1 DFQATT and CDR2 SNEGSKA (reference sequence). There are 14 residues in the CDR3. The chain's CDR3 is CSAVRAPANYGYTF. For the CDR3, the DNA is TGCAGTGCTGTCAGGGCCCCAGCTAACTATGGCTACACCTTC.

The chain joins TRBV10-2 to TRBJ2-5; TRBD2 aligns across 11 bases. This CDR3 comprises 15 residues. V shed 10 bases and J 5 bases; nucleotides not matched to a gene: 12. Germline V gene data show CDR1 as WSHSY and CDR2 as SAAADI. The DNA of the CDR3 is TGCGCCATCCAGCAGACTAGCGGGGCCGGGGAGACCCAGTACTTC. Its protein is CAIQQTSGAGETQYF.

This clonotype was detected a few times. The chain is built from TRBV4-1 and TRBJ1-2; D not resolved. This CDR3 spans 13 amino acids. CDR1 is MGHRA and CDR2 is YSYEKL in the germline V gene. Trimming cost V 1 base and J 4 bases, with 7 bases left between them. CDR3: CASSQVSSYGYTF. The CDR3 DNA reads TGCGCCAGCAGCCAAGTGTCCAGCTATGGCTACACCTTC.

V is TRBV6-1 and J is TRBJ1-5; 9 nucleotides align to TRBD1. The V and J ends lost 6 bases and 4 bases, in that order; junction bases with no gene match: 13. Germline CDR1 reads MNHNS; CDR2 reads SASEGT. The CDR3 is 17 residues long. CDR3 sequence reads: CASREQGTGWGNQPQHF. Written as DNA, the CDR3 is TGTGCCAGCAGGGAGCAAGGGACAGGGTGGGGAAATCAGCCCCAGCATTTT.